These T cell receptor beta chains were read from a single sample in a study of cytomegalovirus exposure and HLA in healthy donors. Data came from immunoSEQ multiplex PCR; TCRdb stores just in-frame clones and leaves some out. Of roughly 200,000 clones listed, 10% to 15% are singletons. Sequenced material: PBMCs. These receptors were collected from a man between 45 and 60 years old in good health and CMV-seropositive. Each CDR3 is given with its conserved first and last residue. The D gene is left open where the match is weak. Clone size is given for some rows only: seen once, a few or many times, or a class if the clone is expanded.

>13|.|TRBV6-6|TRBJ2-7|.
TGTGCCAGCAGCCCCCGACAGTTCTACGAGCAGTACTTC
CASSPRQFYEQYF
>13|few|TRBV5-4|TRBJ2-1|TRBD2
TGTGCCAGCAGCTCGGGGGGTACCAATGAGCAGTTCTTC
CASSSGGTNEQFF
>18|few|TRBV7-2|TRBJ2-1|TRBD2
TGTGCCAGCAGCACAGGAACGCTAGCGGGGGCCTCCTACAATGAGCAGTTCTTC
CASSTGTLAGASYNEQFF
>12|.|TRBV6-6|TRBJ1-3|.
TGTGCCAGCAGTTACTTCGCCGGGGCCATATATTTT
CASSYFAGAIYF
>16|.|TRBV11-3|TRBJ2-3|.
TGTGCCAGCAGCTTAGGTGGGGCAGGGGGCACAGATACGCAGTATTTT
CASSLGGAGGTDTQYF
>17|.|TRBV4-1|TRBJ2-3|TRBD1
TGCGCCAGCAGCAGCGGTACAGGGGCTTCTAGCACAGATACGCAGTATTTT
CASSSGTGASSTDTQYF
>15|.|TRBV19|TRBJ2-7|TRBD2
TGTGCCAGTAGTCTCCGACTAGCGGGGGGCGGCGAGCAGTACTTC
CASSLRLAGGGEQYF
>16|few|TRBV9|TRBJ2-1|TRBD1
TGTGCCAGCAGCCCCCCCGGGACAGGGAAGTCCGGGGAGCAGTTCTTC
CASSPPGTGKSGEQFF
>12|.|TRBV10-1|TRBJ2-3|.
TGCGCCAGCAGCGGTTATGCAGATACGCAGTATTTT
CASSGYADTQYF
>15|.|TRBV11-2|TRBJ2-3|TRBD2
TGTGCCAGCAAGTCGGTAGCGGGGGATTCAGATACGCAGTATTTT
CASKSVAGDSDTQYF
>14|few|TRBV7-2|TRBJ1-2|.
TGTGCCAGCAGCTTCGCCACAAGAAACTATGGCTACACCTTC
CASSFATRNYGYTF
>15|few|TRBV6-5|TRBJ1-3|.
TGTGCCAGCAGTCCCTTTGTTGGTAGTGGAAACACCATATATTTT
CASSPFVGSGNTIYF
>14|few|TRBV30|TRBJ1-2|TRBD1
TGTGCCTGGAGTGTAGAGGGGGCGGGCTATGGCTACACCTTC
CAWSVEGAGYGYTF
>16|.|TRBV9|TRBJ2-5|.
TGTGCCAGCAGCGTAGATACAGGAAGTACGGTGGAGACCCAGTACTTC
CASSVDTGSTVETQYF
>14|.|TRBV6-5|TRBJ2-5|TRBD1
TGTGCCAGCAGGGGGACAGGGGGAAGAGAGACCCAGTACTTC
CASRGTGGRETQYF
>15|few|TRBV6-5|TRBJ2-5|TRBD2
TGTGCCAGCAGTCGGACTAGCGGGGTACAAGAGACCCAGTACTTC
CASSRTSGVQETQYF
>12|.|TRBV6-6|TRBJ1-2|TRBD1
TGTGCCAGCAGTGGGACAGCTTATGGCTACACCTTC
CASSGTAYGYTF
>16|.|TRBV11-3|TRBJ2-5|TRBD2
TGTGCCAGCAGCTTAGTCGGCGGGGGGGCCGGAGAGACCCAGTACTTC
CASSLVGGGAGETQYF
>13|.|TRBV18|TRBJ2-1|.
TGTGCCAGCTCACCACGGGAGAGTTCCTCGCAGTTCTTC
CASSPRESSSQFF
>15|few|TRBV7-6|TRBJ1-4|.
TGTGCCAGCAGCACTTTCAGGGGAACTAATGAAAAACTGTTTTTT
CASSTFRGTNEKLFF
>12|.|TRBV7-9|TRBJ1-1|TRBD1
TGTGCCAGCAGCACTAACAGGGGAGAAGCTTTCTTT
CASSTNRGEAFF
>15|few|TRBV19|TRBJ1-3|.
TGTGCCAGTAGTTCCTGGAGGGTCTCTGGAAACACCATATATTTT
CASSSWRVSGNTIYF
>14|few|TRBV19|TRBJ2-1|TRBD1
TGTGCCACTTCGGACAGGAGGAACTACAATGAGCAGTTCTTC
CATSDRRNYNEQFF
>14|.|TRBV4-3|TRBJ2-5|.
TGCGCCAGCAGCCAAGATACGGGGTTCGGGACCCAGTACTTC
CASSQDTGFGTQYF
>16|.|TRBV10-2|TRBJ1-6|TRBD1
TGCGCCAGCAGTGACTCTCCGGGACAGGGCGGTTCACCCCTCCACTTT
CASSDSPGQGGSPLHF
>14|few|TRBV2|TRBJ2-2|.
TGTGCCAGTTGTAGGGCAGGGGACACCGGGGAGCTGTTTTTT
CASCRAGDTGELFF
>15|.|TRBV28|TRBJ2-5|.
TGTGCCAGCAGTTTAGGTTCGGCAGGCCAAGAGACCCAGTACTTC
CASSLGSAGQETQYF
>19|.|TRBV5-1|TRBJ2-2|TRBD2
TGCGCCAGCAGCACCCCCGGGACTAGCGGGGGCCGGAACACCGGGGAGCTGTTTTTT
CASSTPGTSGGRNTGELFF
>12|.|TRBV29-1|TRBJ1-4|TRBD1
TGCAGCGCTGACAGGGGTAGCGAAAAACTGTTTTTT
CSADRGSEKLFF
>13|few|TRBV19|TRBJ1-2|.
TGTGCCAGTACCCCCCAGACTAACTATGGCTACACCTTC
CASTPQTNYGYTF
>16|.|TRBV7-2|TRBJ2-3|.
TGTGCCAGCAGCCCCTGGACTTCTTCTTCCACAGATACGCAGTATTTT
CASSPWTSSSTDTQYF
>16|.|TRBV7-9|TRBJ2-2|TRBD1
TGTGCCAGCAGCTTAGCGCCGGGACAGGGGAGCGGGGAGCTGTTTTTT
CASSLAPGQGSGELFF
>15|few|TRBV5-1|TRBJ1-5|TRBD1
TGCGCCAGCAGCTCCGGGACAGGGCTCGGTCAGCCCCAGCATTTT
CASSSGTGLGQPQHF
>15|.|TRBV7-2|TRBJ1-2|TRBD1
TGTGCCAGCAGCAAGGACAGGGGGTCTATCTATGGCTACACCTTC
CASSKDRGSIYGYTF
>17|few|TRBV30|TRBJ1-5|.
TGTGCCTGGAGTCCTTCCCGACAGGCCCCCAGCAATCAGCCCCAGCATTTT
CAWSPSRQAPSNQPQHF
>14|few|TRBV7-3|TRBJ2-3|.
TGTGCCAGCAGCGCGGGGTCCGGCACAGATACGCAGTATTTT
CASSAGSGTDTQYF
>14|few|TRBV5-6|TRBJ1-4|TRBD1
TGTGCCAGCAGCAGGGACAGGGGGAATGAAAAACTGTTTTTT
CASSRDRGNEKLFF
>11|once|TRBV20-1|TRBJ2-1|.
TGCAGTGCGAAGCGCTACAATGAGCAGTTCTTC
CSAKRYNEQFF
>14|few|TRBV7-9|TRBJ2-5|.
TGTGCCAGCAGCAGCGGGACATACGAAGAGACCCAGTACTTC
CASSSGTYEETQYF
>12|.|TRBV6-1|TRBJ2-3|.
TGTGCCACGGGACTTAACGCAGATACGCAGTATTTT
CATGLNADTQYF
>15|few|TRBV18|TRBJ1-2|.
TGTGCCAGCTCACCCTTGGAGAGGGAATTATATGGCTACACCTTC
CASSPLERELYGYTF
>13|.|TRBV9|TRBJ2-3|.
TGTGTCAGCAGGAGTAGCGGCACAGATACGCAGTATTTT
CVSRSSGTDTQYF
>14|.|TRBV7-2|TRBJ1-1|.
TGTGCCAGCAGCTTATCTCCGAGGAACACTGAAGCTTTCTTT
CASSLSPRNTEAFF
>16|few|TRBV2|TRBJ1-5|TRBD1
TGTGCCAGCGGCCGGGACAGGGTGGTGAGCAATCAGCCCCAGCATTTT
CASGRDRVVSNQPQHF
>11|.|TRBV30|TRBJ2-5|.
TGTGCCTGGAGTCGAGCGGAGACCCAGTACTTC
CAWSRAETQYF
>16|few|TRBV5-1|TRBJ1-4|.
TGCGCCAGCAGCCGCGGGACTCTTAATACTAATGAAAAACTGTTTTTT
CASSRGTLNTNEKLFF